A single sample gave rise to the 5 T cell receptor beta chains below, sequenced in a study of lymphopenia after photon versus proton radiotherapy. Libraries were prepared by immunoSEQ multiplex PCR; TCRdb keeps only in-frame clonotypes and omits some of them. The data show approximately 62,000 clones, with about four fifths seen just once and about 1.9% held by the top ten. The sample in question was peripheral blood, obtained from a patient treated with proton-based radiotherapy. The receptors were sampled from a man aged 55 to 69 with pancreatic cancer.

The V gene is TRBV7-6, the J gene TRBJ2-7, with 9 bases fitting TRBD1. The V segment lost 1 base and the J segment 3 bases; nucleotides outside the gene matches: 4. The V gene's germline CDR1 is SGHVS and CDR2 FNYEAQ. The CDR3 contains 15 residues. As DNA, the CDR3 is TGTGCCAGCAGCTTAGGGGACAGGGAAGACTACGAGCAGTACTTC. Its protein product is CASSLGDREDYEQYF.

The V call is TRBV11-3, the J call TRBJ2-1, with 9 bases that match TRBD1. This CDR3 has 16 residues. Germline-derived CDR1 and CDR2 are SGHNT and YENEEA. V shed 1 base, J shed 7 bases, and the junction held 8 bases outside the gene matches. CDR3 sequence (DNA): TGTGCCAGCAGCTTAGTAGGGACAGGGTTATGGAATGAGCAGTTCTTC. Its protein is CASSLVGTGLWNEQFF.

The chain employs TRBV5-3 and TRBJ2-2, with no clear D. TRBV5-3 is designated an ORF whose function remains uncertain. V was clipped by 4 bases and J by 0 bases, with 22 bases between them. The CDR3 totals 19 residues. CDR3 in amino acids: CARSLLASGSLANTGELFF. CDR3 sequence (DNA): TGTGCCAGAAGCCTGCTCGCGTCTGGCAGCCTCGCGAACACCGGGGAGCTGTTTTTT.

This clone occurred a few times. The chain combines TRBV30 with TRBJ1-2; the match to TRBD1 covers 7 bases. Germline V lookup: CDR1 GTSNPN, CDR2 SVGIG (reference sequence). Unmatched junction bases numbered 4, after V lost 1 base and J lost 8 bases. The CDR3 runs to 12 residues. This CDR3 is CAWSDEGGGYTF. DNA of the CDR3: TGTGCCTGGAGTGATGAAGGGGGCGGCTACACCTTC. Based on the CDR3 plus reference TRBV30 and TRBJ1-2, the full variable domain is SQTIHQWPATLVQPVGSPLSLECTVEGTSNPNLYWYRQAAGRGLQLLFYSVGIGQISSEVPQNLSASRPQDRQFILSSKKLLLSDSGFYLCAWSDEGGGYTFGSGTRLTVV.

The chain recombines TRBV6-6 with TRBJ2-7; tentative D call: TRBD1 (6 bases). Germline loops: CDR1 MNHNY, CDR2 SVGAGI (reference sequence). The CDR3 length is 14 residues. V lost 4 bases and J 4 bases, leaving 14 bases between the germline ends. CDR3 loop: CASSSQGLRYEQYF. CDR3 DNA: TGTGCCAGCAGTTCACAGGGCCTCCGATACGAGCAGTACTTC.